What follows is one TCR beta chain and its context. What it binds is unknown. TCRdb keeps only in-frame clones here, not all; method: immunoSEQ multiplex PCR. The table has under 850,000 clones, 92% seen once. The data were taken from a study of shared clonotypes between healthy human individuals. Whole-study results and caveats: Approximately 4.9% of naive CD4 clonotypes were shared across a few donors.

CD45RO negativity and positive selection for CCR7 defined naive CD8 cells, a population that excluded terminally differentiated effector memory CD45RA+ cells. Germline values: CDR1 LNHNV, CDR2 YYDKDF (reference sequence). This CDR3 is built from 16 residues. Trimming shortened V by 0 bases and J by 5 bases, and 16 bases separated the two germline ends. Sequences were obtained from naive CD8+ T cells sorted from blood. The clonotype was recovered from a young man in good health. V is TRBV15 and J is TRBJ1-1; D call uncertain. The CDR3 spells CATSRDRGGAGTEAFF. As DNA, the CDR3 is TGTGCCACCAGCAGAGATCGAGGCGGTGCGGGGACTGAAGCTTTCTTT. The complete variable domain, with remaining parts taken from reference TRBV15 and TRBJ1-1, reads DAMVIQNPRYQVTQFGKPVTLSCSQTLNHNVMYWYQQKSSQAPKLLFHYYDKDFNNEADTPDNFQSRRPNTSFCFLDIRSPGLGDTAMYLCATSRDRGGAGTEAFFGQGTRLTVV.